The clone carrying this T cell receptor (beta chain) was recorded once. As handled by the study authors: Estimates of nucleated cell counts were drawn from the amplification of reference gene primers. Clones were sequenced by immunoSEQ multiplex PCR, and TCRdb holds only the in-frame ones, with some missing. V and J calls and clone size are copied from that table; D and trimming were computed from the DNA. The sample has about 200,000 clones; approximately 85% are singletons. The entry originates in a study of blood T cell repertoires in COVID-19. Whole-study context: Some COVID-19 samples were acute and others convalescent; all came from the United States, Italy and Spain.

Trimming took off 1 base at V and 0 bases at J, with 11 bases between the two ends. This CDR3 comprises 15 residues. Germline CDR1 SGDLS, CDR2 YYNGEE. This sequence joins TRBV9 and TRBJ2-7, with D perhaps TRBD2 (6 bases). This clonotype was sampled from a man in his forties with acute COVID-19. Material for sequencing was PBMCs or T cells enriched from blood (not recorded which). Here the CDR3 reads CASSVPGTYSYEQYF. The CDR3 DNA reads as TGTGCCAGCAGCGTACCTGGGACTTACTCCTACGAGCAGTACTTC.